This entry lists 13 T cell receptor beta chains sequenced from one sample in a study of blood T cell repertoires in COVID-19. Data came from immunoSEQ multiplex PCR; TCRdb stores just in-frame clones and leaves some out. The table lists 350,000 to 400,000 clones, more than 85% of them singletons. The sample comprised PBMCs or T cells enriched from blood (not recorded which). These receptors all come from a woman between 40 and 50 years old who had been exposed to COVID-19.

The rearrangement uses TRBV11-3 and TRBJ2-1; D is unclear. V was cut by 1 base and J by 6 bases, with 13 bases left in between. In germline, CDR1 is SGHNT, CDR2 YENEEA. The CDR3 runs to 15 residues. For the CDR3, the DNA is TGTGCCAGCAGCTTAGCGGGTCCACCCTCCAATGAGCAGTTCTTC. Protein product: CASSLAGPPSNEQFF.

V and J are TRBV3-1 (or the pseudogene TRBV3-2) and TRBJ1-6; tentatively, D is TRBD1 (6 bases). CDR1 is LGHDT, CDR2 YNNKEL, per germline (reference sequence). The V and J ends lost 5 bases and 11 bases respectively, with 13 bases between them. This CDR3 region has 13 residues. The CDR3, as DNA: TGTGCCAGCAGCTCTACGGCAGGGGCACCCCTCCACTTT. Amino acid sequence: CASSSTAGAPLHF.

The rearrangement joins TRBV14 to TRBJ1-6; D unclear. The V and J ends lost 0 bases and 9 bases respectively, with 12 bases between them. The CDR3 loop spans 15 amino acids. CDR1 SGHDN and CDR2 FVKESK come from the germline V gene. The CDR3 loop reads CASSQDNTWASPLHF. CDR3 nucleotides: TGTGCCAGCAGCCAAGATAATACCTGGGCTTCACCCCTCCACTTT.

The chain carries TRBV30 and TRBJ2-2, with D perhaps TRBD2 (5 bases). V dropped 5 bases and J dropped 8 bases, with 18 bases sitting between them. The CDR3 covers 14 residues. The germline gives CDR1 GTSNPN, CDR2 SVGIG (reference sequence). CDR3 protein: CAWLQGLVAGELFF. In DNA, the CDR3 is TGTGCCTGGCTCCAAGGCCTAGTAGCGGGGGAGCTGTTTTTT. Combining the CDR3 with reference TRBV30 and TRBJ2-2 gives the whole variable domain SQTIHQWPATLVQPVGSPLSLECTVEGTSNPNLYWYRQAAGRGLQLLFYSVGIGQISSEVPQNLSASRPQDRQFILSSKKLLLSDSGFYLCAWLQGLVAGELFFGEGSRLTVL.

The V call is TRBV19, the J call TRBJ1-1; TRBD1 matches at 8 bases. CDR3 size: 14 residues. The V and J ends lost 6 bases and 6 bases, in that order; junction bases with no gene match: 9. Per the germline V gene, CDR1 is LNHDA and CDR2 is SQIVND (reference sequence). The CDR3 reads CASREGQVGAEAFF. DNA of the CDR3: TGTGCCAGTAGGGAGGGACAGGTTGGTGCTGAAGCTTTCTTT.

About this clone: Other DNA sequences of this sample code for an identical CDR3. V is TRBV15 and J is TRBJ1-2; 9 nucleotides agree with TRBD1. The CDR3 length is 14 residues. V lost 3 bases and J lost 4; bases outside the gene matches: 3. From germline, CDR1 is LNHNV and CDR2 YYDKDF (reference sequence). The CDR3: CATSRDRGLYGYTF. The CDR3 DNA sequence: TGTGCCACCAGCAGGGACAGGGGACTCTATGGCTACACCTTC.

J is TRBJ1-1 and V is TRBV19; D ambiguous. Looked up from germline, CDR1 is LNHDA and CDR2 is SQIVND (reference sequence). The CDR3 is made up of 13 amino acids. V was trimmed by 5 bases and J by 1 base, leaving 8 bases between them. CDR3 in amino acids: CASSSLGNTEAFF. DNA of the CDR3: TGTGCCAGTAGTTCACTAGGGAACACTGAAGCTTTCTTT.

V usage is TRBV5-4 and J usage is TRBJ2-5, with D possibly TRBD1 on 6 matching bases. The germline V gene encodes CDR1 SGHNT and CDR2 YYREEE (reference sequence). The CDR3 has 18 amino acids. V lost 4 bases and J lost 2, with 24 bases in between. DNA of the CDR3: TGTGCCAGCAGCACCCCACTTCCCGGGATGGGGGCACAAGAGACCCAGTACTTC. Protein: CASSTPLPGMGAQETQYF. Filled out from reference TRBV5-4 and TRBJ2-5, the complete variable domain reads ETGVTQSPTHLIKTRGQQVTLRCSSQSGHNTVSWYQQALGQGPQFIFQYYREEENGRGNFPPRFSGLQFPNYSSELNVNALELDDSALYLCASSTPLPGMGAQETQYFGPGTRLLVL.

The chain combines TRBV5-8 with TRBJ1-2; tentatively, D is TRBD1 (6 bases). V lost 4 bases, J lost 8 bases, and 21 bases lay in between. The CDR3 consists of 15 residues. Per germline, CDR1 SGHTS and CDR2 YDEGEE. The CDR3 DNA is TGTGCCAGCAGCGATGCTTGGGCGACAGACAGGGGCTACACCTTC. As protein: CASSDAWATDRGYTF.

J is TRBJ1-1 and V is TRBV19; D is possibly TRBD1 (5 bases). V lost 8 bases to trimming and J lost 1 base, with 8 bases between them. The CDR3 runs 12 residues. The V gene's germline CDR1 is LNHDA and CDR2 SQIVND (reference sequence). The CDR3 coding sequence is TGTGCCAGTGGCAGGGAGAACACTGAAGCTTTCTTT. Encoded protein: CASGRENTEAFF. The whole variable domain, remainder taken from reference TRBV19 and TRBJ1-1, is DGGITQSPKYLFRKEGQNVTLSCEQNLNHDAMYWYRQDPGQGLRLIYYSQIVNDFQKGDIAEGYSVSREKKESFPLTVTSAQKNPTAFYLCASGRENTEAFFGQGTRLTVV.

This rearrangement joins TRBV12-3 or TRBV12-4 to TRBJ2-7, with TRBD1 as a possible D gene (5 bases). Trimming shortened V by 4 bases and J by 5 bases, and 6 bases separated the two germline ends. The length of the CDR3 is 11 residues. The CDR3 loop reads CASSYRNEQYF. The CDR3 DNA reads TGTGCCAGCAGTTACAGGAACGAGCAGTACTTC.

The chain uses TRBV30 and TRBJ2-7, with D perhaps matching TRBD2 (5 bases). This CDR3 spans 15 amino acids. Per germline, CDR1 GTSNPN and CDR2 SVGIG (reference sequence). V dropped 4 bases and J dropped 3 bases, with 19 bases sitting between them. In DNA form, the CDR3 reads TGTGCCTGGAATCGGGAAGTGGGCCTCAACTACGAGCAGTACTTC. This encodes CAWNREVGLNYEQYF.

This chain connects TRBV5-4 to TRBJ1-1; tentative D call: TRBD1 (6 bases). The germline gives CDR1 SGHNT, CDR2 YYREEE (reference sequence). V lost 4 bases and J 0 bases, leaving 16 bases between the germline ends. This CDR3 comprises 16 residues. The CDR3, as DNA: TGTGCCAGCAGCCCGAGAGGGGGTATCATGAACACTGAAGCTTTCTTT. Amino acids: CASSPRGGIMNTEAFF. The variable domain in full, with the rest retrieved from reference TRBV5-4 and TRBJ1-1, is ETGVTQSPTHLIKTRGQQVTLRCSSQSGHNTVSWYQQALGQGPQFIFQYYREEENGRGNFPPRFSGLQFPNYSSELNVNALELDDSALYLCASSPRGGIMNTEAFFGQGTRLTVV.